Following are 21 T cell receptor beta chains from one sample sequenced in a study of blood T cells in healthy people across ages. A second roughly 6 to 11 cycle PCR used barcoded and J-beta primers. TCRdb reprocessed the 5' RACE reads with MiXCR, giving one entry per CDR3 protein. The sample consists of 650,000 to 800,000 distinct CDR3 sequences, around two fifths of them appearing once. The sequencing input was blood. These receptors were taken from a man in his fifties or sixties in good health.

This sequence joins TRBV11-2 and TRBJ2-3; 9 bases line up with TRBD2. Germline V gives CDR1 SGHAT, CDR2 FQNNGV. The J segment lost 6 bases and the V segment lost 0 bases, leaving 7 bases of the junction unmatched. This CDR3 spans 16 amino acids. Here the CDR3 reads CASSLDLAGNGDTQYF. The DNA for the CDR3 is TGTGCCAGCAGCTTAGATCTAGCGGGGAACGGCGATACGCAGTATTTT.

This sequence joins TRBV6-5 and TRBJ2-2; 8 bases fit TRBD1. Trimming cost V 4 bases and J 5 bases; bases outside gene matches: 12. The CDR3 contains 17 residues. Germline V gene sequence: CDR1 MNHEY, CDR2 SVGAGI. CDR3 loop: CASSFGTGQVVTGELFF. Here the CDR3 DNA reads TGTGCCAGCAGTTTTGGAACGGGACAGGTCGTGACCGGGGAGCTGTTTTTT.

This clonotype was counted a few times. The chain recombines TRBV12-3 or TRBV12-4 with TRBJ1-4; TRBD1 is a possible D gene (5 bases). Deletions cut 3 bases from V and 3 bases from J, with 8 bases between. This CDR3 is 14 amino acids long. The CDR3 bases are TGTGCCAGCAGTTTGGGGCAGGCTAATGAAAAACTGTTTTTT. The encoded protein is CASSLGQANEKLFF.

The chain is built from TRBV27 and TRBJ2-1, with TRBD1 matching over 8 bases. Germline values: CDR1 MNHEY, CDR2 SMNVEV (reference sequence). The CDR3 loop spans 16 amino acids. J lost 0 bases, V lost 5 bases, and 6 bases had no gene match. CDR3 DNA: TGTGCCAGCAGTAGGACAGGGATCCACTCCTACAATGAGCAGTTCTTC. Translating it yields CASSRTGIHSYNEQFF.

The DNA for the CDR3 is TGCAGCGTTGAAGTTCGGGGGGATACGCAGTATTTT. Its translation is CSVEVRGDTQYF. The chain has TRBV29-1 and TRBJ2-3; D might be TRBD2 (6 bases). V lost 1 base to trimming and J lost 6 bases, with 8 bases between them. The CDR3 is 12 amino acids. The germline V gene has CDR1 SQVTM and CDR2 ANQGSEA.

J is TRBJ1-4 and V is TRBV9, with no clear D. This CDR3 has 16 amino acids. CDR1 SGDLS and CDR2 YYNGEE come from the germline V gene. V gave up 4 bases and J gave up 0 bases, with 13 bases separating them. For the CDR3, the DNA is TGTGCCAGCAGCCCCGGGCGCCTAGCAACTAATGAAAAACTGTTTTTT. Its translation: CASSPGRLATNEKLFF.

This clonotype was observed a handful of times. The V gene is TRBV4-1, the J gene TRBJ1-2, with 10 bases fitting TRBD1. Looked up from germline, CDR1 is MGHRA and CDR2 is YSYEKL. This CDR3 has 15 amino acids. J gave up 4 bases and V 2 bases, and 4 bases lay outside the gene matches. The chain's CDR3 is CASSQRQGAIYGYTF. The CDR3 DNA is TGCGCCAGCAGCCAAAGACAGGGGGCGATCTATGGCTACACCTTC.

This clonotype has just a few counts. V gene TRBV20-1 combines with J gene TRBJ1-5, with D perhaps matching TRBD1 (6 bases). The length of the CDR3 is 13 residues. Per the germline V gene, CDR1 is DFQATT and CDR2 is SNEGSKA (reference sequence). This CDR3 is CSLPGGGGQPQHF. CDR3 DNA sequence: TGCAGCCTCCCGGGGGGCGGGGGTCAGCCCCAGCATTTT.

This clonotype has just a few counts. V gene TRBV14 combines with J gene TRBJ2-5, with 7 bases aligning to TRBD1. The CDR3 has 16 residues. Germline trimming cut 3 bases from V and 0 bases from J; bases unmatched to any gene: 7. CDR1 is SGHDN, CDR2 FVKESK, per germline. The chain's CDR3 is CASSQRDSLYQETQYF. CDR3 nucleotide sequence: TGTGCCAGCAGCCAGAGGGACAGTTTGTACCAAGAGACCCAGTACTTC.

This chain joins TRBV6-2 or TRBV6-3 and TRBJ2-7; perhaps TRBD2 as D (5 bases). The germline V and J ends were trimmed by 6 bases and 5 bases, with 14 bases remaining between them. Per the germline V gene, CDR1 is MNHEY and CDR2 is SVGEGT. The CDR3 loop spans 13 amino acids. CDR3 DNA: TGTGCCAGCAGCCGACTAAATTGGGACGAGCAGTACTTC. Encoded protein: CASSRLNWDEQYF.

V gene TRBV28 combines with J gene TRBJ2-3; TRBD2 matches at 9 bases. With V trimmed by 8 bases and J by 4 bases, 10 bases remained unmatched. The CDR3 contains 15 residues. The germline V gene encodes CDR1 MDHEN and CDR2 SYDVKM. The CDR3 DNA follows: TGTGCCAGCTCTGGGGGCGGGGGGGTTCCAGATACGCAGTATTTT. This gives the protein CASSGGGGVPDTQYF. Together with reference TRBV28 and TRBJ2-3, the CDR3 gives the full variable domain: DVKVTQSSRYLVKRTGEKVFLECVQDMDHENMFWYRQDPGLGLRLIYFSYDVKMKEKGDIPEGYSVSREKKERFSLILESASTNQTSMYLCASSGGGGVPDTQYFGPGTRLTVL.

The J gene is TRBJ1-4, the V gene TRBV20-1; no firm D call. The CDR3 has 13 residues. V was clipped by 3 bases and J by 8 bases, with 13 bases between them. The germline V gene encodes CDR1 DFQATT and CDR2 SNEGSKA (reference sequence). The DNA of the CDR3 is TGCAGTGCTAGGGTTTCTGGGCCCGAAAAACTGTTTTTT. Translated, it gives CSARVSGPEKLFF.

The chain employs TRBV6-2 or TRBV6-3 and TRBJ2-7; 9 bases align to TRBD1. The length of the CDR3 is 15 residues. CDR1 and CDR2 from the germline V gene are MNHEY and SVGEGT. Trimming at V came to 7 bases and at J to 3 bases, leaving 10 bases not matched to a gene. This CDR3 is CASTNVRDRDYEQYF. The CDR3 DNA reads TGTGCCAGCACCAACGTCCGGGACAGGGACTACGAGCAGTACTTC.

This clonotype was observed a few times. This chain connects TRBV20-1 to TRBJ2-1, with 9 positions matching TRBD1. The CDR3 covers 15 residues. The junction had 11 bases not matched to a gene; V was cut back by 3 bases and J by 8 bases. Germline CDR1 is DFQATT and CDR2 is SNEGSKA (reference sequence). The CDR3 sequence is CSASFPSRDRDEQFF. CDR3 sequence (DNA): TGCAGTGCTAGTTTCCCGTCCCGGGACAGGGATGAGCAGTTCTTC.

Concerning this clonotype: The junction shows a germline mismatch at one end, possibly a read error. The chain combines TRBV15 with TRBJ2-2, with unresolved D. Germline assignment: CDR1 LNHNV and CDR2 YYDKDF (reference sequence). The CDR3 consists of 15 residues. CDR3 DNA: TGTGCCACCAGCGGAGATAGGGTACACACCGGGGAGCTGTTTTTT. This gives the protein CATSGDRVHTGELFF. The full variable domain, its missing parts supplied by reference TRBV15 and TRBJ2-2, is DAMVIQNPRYQVTQFGKPVTLSCSQTLNHNVMYWYQQKSSQAPKLLFHYYDKDFNNEADTPDNFQSRRPNTSFCFLDIRSPGLGDTAMYLCATSGDRVHTGELFFGEGSRLTVL.

The J gene is TRBJ1-1, the V gene TRBV4-1, with D tentatively TRBD1 (5 bases). V lost 0 bases and J 11 bases, leaving 13 bases between the germline ends. Germline CDR1 reads MGHRA; CDR2 reads YSYEKL. There are 13 residues in the CDR3. CDR3 nucleotide sequence: TGCGCCAGCAGCCAAGATCAGGGACGTGAGGCTTTCTTT. Protein: CASSQDQGREAFF.

Note on this clonotype: The junction departs from the called germline gene at one end, perhaps through a read error. V and J are TRBV5-1 and TRBJ2-2, with 7 nucleotides matching TRBD2. The V gene's germline CDR1 is SGHRS and CDR2 YFSETQ. The CDR3 has 14 residues. The DNA of the CDR3 is TGCGCCGGCAGCACGCGGGGGACCACCGGGGAGCTGTTTTTT. Translation: CAGSTRGTTGELFF.

This clonotype has a handful of counts. The chain couples TRBV27 to TRBJ2-7; possibly TRBD2 for D (6 bases). The CDR3 runs to 16 residues. The V gene lost 6 bases and the J gene lost 0 bases, with 18 bases spanning the gap. Germline loops: CDR1 MNHEY, CDR2 SMNVEV (reference sequence). CDR3 sequence (DNA): TGTGCCAGCAGACTTACGGGACTGCAGGCCTCCTACGAGCAGTACTTC. Its protein product is CASRLTGLQASYEQYF.

Worth noting for this clonotype: This may stem from a read error, because a much larger clone lies one nucleotide away. The genes are TRBV4-3 and TRBJ2-1; the D is unclear. CDR1 is LGHNA, CDR2 YSLEER, per germline. The CDR3 runs 13 residues. Here the CDR3 DNA reads TGCGCCAGCAACCAAGATGGATGGCGTGAGCAGTTCTTC. It codes for CASNQDGWREQFF.

J is TRBJ1-1 and V is TRBV2; perhaps TRBD1 as D (5 bases). V dropped 8 bases and J dropped 4 bases, with 11 bases sitting between them. This CDR3 spans 12 amino acids. Germline V lookup: CDR1 SNHLY, CDR2 FYNNEI. CDR3 sequence: CASVRDPTEAFF. CDR3 DNA sequence: TGTGCCAGCGTCCGGGACCCCACTGAAGCTTTCTTT.

A few counts support this clonotype. The J gene is TRBJ2-7, the V gene TRBV5-1; 8 nucleotides line up with TRBD2. This CDR3 comprises 13 residues. The V segment lost 4 bases and the J segment 4 bases; nucleotides outside the gene matches: 4. Germline values: CDR1 SGHRS, CDR2 YFSETQ. In nucleotides, the CDR3 is TGCGCCAGCAGCCGGGAGGGGCTATACGAGCAGTACTTC. As protein: CASSREGLYEQYF.